This T cell receptor beta chain was identified during a study of cytomegalovirus exposure and HLA in healthy donors (TCRdb year 2017). With respect to the entire study: An earlier analysis of a few hundred of the donors reported roughly 300 Gb of sequence data and roughly 120 million unique TCR beta sequences obtained from roughly 180 million T cells. About 300 gigabases of sequencing data and tens of millions of unique TCR sequences were included in an early release covering about 700 HLA-typed donors. Among the roughly 380 genotyped donors, around 81% belonged to the genetic ancestry cluster associated with self-reported Caucasian donors. The study aimed to test whether signatures of past pathogen exposure could be identified by cataloging public T cell receptors. The T cell repertoires of 666 subjects were profiled by immunosequencing and related to cytomegalovirus serostatus. A separate validation cohort of approximately 120 different subjects was used in addition to the approximately 670-subject first cohort. To predict cytomegalovirus infection status, the study combined high-throughput TCR immunosequencing, statistical association of individual TCRs with disease status, and machine learning. In a later analysis, previously published TCR beta repertoires from 500 to 750 donors were re-analyzed and high-resolution HLA genotyping was added so that TCR occurrence patterns could be studied. Rather than using new phenotypic data, the later analysis identified candidate immune exposures from TCR beta sequences and from how often those sequences occurred across donors. An earlier analysis of fewer than 750 of the donors used high-throughput TCR beta sequencing to judge whether each TCR beta V gene segment behaved as functional or pseudogenic. Alongside the repertoire data, information on donor age, sex, ethnicity and CMV serostatus was compiled. A later genetic analysis took genome-wide SNP genotypes for about 55% of the roughly 700 donors and used that subset as a discovery cohort. Every discovery cohort repertoire had been produced on one sequencing platform. Class I and class II HLA loci were covered by the typing at four-digit resolution. The number of typed donors differed by locus: roughly 629-640 for A, B, C, DRB1 and DQB1; 500 to 550 for DQA1; some 590 for DPA1; and roughly 470 for DPB1. Because of strong linkage in the cohort, five DR-DQ haplotypes were treated as single units for association and clustering. Among about 410 genotyped donors of the cohort, an average of approximately 200,000 unique TCR beta nucleotide sequences was sequenced per donor, of which 15% to 20% were non-productive.

Of note for this clone: Its antigen remains unidentified. Base-call qualities are not available, and no considerably larger clone is one nucleotide away.

The study at large found these results: Cytomegalovirus status was reported to be diagnosed by the classifier with high specificity and sensitivity in both the original and validation cohorts. CMV serostatus was the only immune exposure information available for the cohort. Linkage disequilibrium might explain the correlated functional status among segregating V segments, but an unknown experimental factor could not be ruled out. When HLA alleles, especially DR and DQ, strongly co-occurred, TCR associations were difficult to assign to individual alleles. An association between a missense DCLRE1C variant and V-gene and J-gene trimming of TCR beta chains was found in a later genetic analysis and replicated in an independent cohort. A later analysis reported that several top co-occurrence clusters appeared linked to parvovirus B19, influenza, CMV and Epstein-Barr virus. A further reported finding was that TCR beta sequences accurately predicted the HLA-A and HLA-B alleles for most subjects in the first cohort. In this cohort, only TCR beta chains were sequenced, and detectable features were limited by the absence of alpha or paired-chain data. In a later analysis, the rate of TCR association differed among HLA loci, with DRB1 alleles having the most associated TCRs and HLA-C alleles having the fewest. The presence/absence analyses assumed that sequencing depth was roughly uniform across donors, and that assumption may not be true. The earlier analysis of 587 of the donors excluded roughly 16 rarely observed V segments, including chromosome 9 orphons, because counts were too low. In a later analysis, HLA-associated TCR beta chains showed more clonal expansion and lower generation probabilities than non-associated chains that were equally common. The study gave a list of under 200 TCR beta chains associated with cytomegalovirus. A later genetic analysis reported fewer N-insertions in productive TCRs among donors in an Asian-associated ancestry cluster than the approximately 700-donor mean. A later analysis found that most CMV-associated TCR beta chains appeared HLA-restricted, with HLA associations seemingly driven largely by CMV exposure. At a false discovery rate of 0.05, a later analysis linked fewer than 20,000 TCR beta sequences to specific HLA alleles. HLA typing was unavailable for some donors at each locus, so association tests used only the typed subset. Because the 87-base-pair reads could not distinguish some IMGT-functional V segments, including TRBV6-2 and TRBV6-3, those segments were excluded. The authors suggested that the approach could potentially be generalized to other disease states and immunological phenotypes. The sequencing pipeline was judged likely to have produced a cluster of highly shared sequence variants as a technical artifact. Broadly in line with IMGT annotations, most TCR beta V segments showed up in productive rearrangements about 87% or about 30% of the time in an earlier analysis of roughly 590 of the donors. Most TCR sequences were seen in very few donors, while some public TCRs were found in many individuals. Three of the identified cytomegalovirus-associated TCR beta chains were confirmed in vitro to be specific for cytomegalovirus antigens.

To prepare the library, the immunoSEQ multiplex PCR assay was applied. A mixture of 60 forward primers for TCR Vbeta segments and 13 reverse primers for TCR Jbeta segments was used in the multiplex PCR. The CDR3 region of rearranged TCR beta genes was amplified from genomic DNA with a multiplex PCR assay. Amplified TCR beta libraries were sequenced as 87-base-pair reads on the Illumina HiSeq System. Processing in the source paper ran as follows. In a later analysis, tens of millions of unique TCR beta chains were counted across the 666 repertoires, and around 10 million of these chains were shared by at least two donors. Raw reads were error-corrected and collapsed into unique sequences with a nearest-neighbor algorithm that merged closely related sequences to remove PCR and sequencing errors. V, D and J gene segments were assigned by aligning CDR3 sequences to IMGT reference sequences. For a sequence to be retained, a match of at least six nucleotides was required to both a V gene segment and a J gene segment. A rearrangement counted as productive if the CDR3 had no stop codons and remained in frame with V and J, and every other rearrangement counted as non-productive. Following IMGT convention, CDR3 was defined as the stretch from the second conserved V-encoded cysteine to the conserved J-encoded phenylalanine. In an earlier analysis of roughly 610 of the donors, sequences lacking an unambiguous match to a single V gene segment were excluded. In an earlier analysis of a few hundred of the donors, a V segment was called functional when productive rearrangements were above 56.7%, and segregating when the standard deviation between donors exceeded 5%. To diagnose cytomegalovirus status from the catalog of TCR beta chain sequences, a statistical classification framework was built. A later analysis assigned V and J genes by comparing TCR nucleotide sequences with IMGT/GENE-DB human TR gene sequences. Using the TCRdist pipeline, a later analysis assigned CDR3 sequences along with most-parsimonious VDJ recombination scenarios. A later analysis defined each TCR beta chain by its CDR3 amino acid sequence plus V-gene family, and excluded reads lacking a unique V-gene family. In a later analysis, nearly 600 highly shared, low-generation-probability nucleotide sequences were removed to address suspected cross-contamination and a sequencing artifact. For each public chain, a later analysis derived a clonal expansion index from normalized ranks of inferred template counts within each repertoire. A later analysis computed generation probabilities with a VDJ recombination model fitted to out-of-frame rearrangements, and checked the results against IGoR. A later analysis scored TCR-TCR, TCR-HLA and TCR-CMV co-occurrence with hypergeometric tests, applying a repertoire-size bias correction to TCR pairs. To estimate false discovery rates, a later analysis permuted the HLA or CMV assignments 20 times. In a later analysis, co-occurring TCRs were grouped using DBSCAN, and TCRdist sequence similarity was added for clustering within HLA-allele-positive subsets. For co-occurrence clustering, repertoires with fewer than 30,000 or more than 120,000 public chains were excluded, along with a handful of repertoires with anomalous nucleotide sharing. Held by TCRdb, this immuneACCESS table contains in-frame sequences only and omits some clones. Under half of the omission traces to an unresolved V gene where checked; the cause of the rest is unknown. V and J calls and clone size are copied from that table; D and trimming were computed from the DNA. The sample table holds approximately 180,000 clones, of which almost 85% were seen once. The ten largest clones add up to around 4.9% of the sample.

The cohort consisted of 650 to 700 healthy bone marrow donors. At the time of sampling, every cohort member was nominally healthy, though immune exposures that went unrecorded were likely present. The donor tested CMV seropositive and was one of the 289 seropositive cohort members. Every donor gave a peripheral blood sample, and the peripheral blood mononuclear cells from that sample were used for TCR beta sequencing. The Qiagen DNeasy Blood Extraction Kit was used to extract genomic DNA from the blood cell samples. There are 14 amino acids in the CDR3, from cysteine to phenylalanine inclusive. The read is trimmed to its CDR3 DNA, 42 bases read in frame from base 1. Sequences SGHDT (CDR1) and YYEEEE (CDR2) are obtained from the germline V gene. V sheds 4 bases and J sheds 5 bases, leaving 15 bases between their ends.

The clonotype comes from a girl aged 10-17 years in good health and CMV-seropositive. Sequencing was performed on PBMCs. The V and J segments used are TRBV5-6 and TRBJ1-1, with the D gene uncertain. The CDR3 is CASSTDIRGTEAFF. The DNA sequence is as follows: TGTGCCAGCAGCACAGACATCCGTGGGACTGAAGCTTTCTTT. Joined to the reference TRBV5-6 and TRBJ1-1 proteins, this CDR3 gives the full variable domain: DAGVTQSPTHLIKTRGQQVTLRCSPKSGHDTVSWYQQALGQGPQFIFQYYEEEERQRGNFPDRFSGHQFPNYSSELNVNALLLGDSALYLCASSTDIRGTEAFFGQGTRLTVV.